The 29 T cell receptor beta chains reported below all come from one sample, sequenced in a study of blood T cell repertoires in COVID-19. Sequencing used immunoSEQ multiplex PCR; TCRdb keeps in-frame clones, though not all of them. Here the sample spans about 220,000 clones, 85% being singletons. The sample comprised peripheral blood. The receptors stem from a woman between 65 and 79 years old with COVID-19, enrolled during active disease.

The chain uses TRBV7-3 and TRBJ2-5; TRBD2 matches 8 bases. V shed 5 bases and J 4 bases; nucleotides not matched to a gene: 6. Germline V CDR1 and CDR2: SGHTA, FQGTGA. The CDR3 is 14 residues long. Here the CDR3 reads CASSPSGGRETQYF. Here the CDR3 DNA reads TGTGCCAGCAGCCCAAGCGGGGGCCGAGAGACCCAGTACTTC. Together with reference TRBV7-3 and TRBJ2-5, the CDR3 gives the full variable domain: GAGVSQTPSNKVTEKGKYVELRCDPISGHTALYWYRQSLGQGPEFLIYFQGTGAADDSGLPNDRFFAVRPEGSVSTLKIQRTERGDSAVYLCASSPSGGRETQYFGPGTRLLVL.

The chain carries TRBV4-2 and TRBJ1-6; TRBD1 might be the D (5 bases). There are 12 residues in the CDR3. Trimming shortened V by 5 bases and J by 10 bases, and 9 bases separated the two germline ends. Per the germline V gene, CDR1 is LGHNA and CDR2 is YNFKEQ. DNA of the CDR3: TGTGCCAGCAGCAAAGGGGAGTCACCCCTCCACTTT. Translating gives CASSKGESPLHF.

The rearrangement links TRBV7-2 to TRBJ2-7, with TRBD1 as a possible D gene (5 bases). The CDR3 has 15 residues. The germline CDR1 and CDR2 sequences are SGHTA and FQGNSA. The V gene lost 1 base and the J gene lost 2 bases, with 12 bases spanning the gap. CDR3 coding DNA: TGTGCCAGCAGCTTAGGTGGACAAATTCCCTACGAGCAGTACTTC. This translates into CASSLGGQIPYEQYF.

CDR3 DNA sequence: TGTGCCAGCAGCTTTGGAACCCGGGGCACTGAAGCTTTCTTT. This codes for CASSFGTRGTEAFF. The rearrangement uses TRBV7-9 and TRBJ1-1; D ambiguous. The length of the CDR3 is 14 residues. V was trimmed by 3 bases and J by 4 bases, leaving 12 bases between them. Germline assignment: CDR1 SEHNR and CDR2 FQNEAQ (reference sequence).

The chain combines TRBV6-5 with TRBJ2-5; D gene uncertain. CDR3 length: 13 residues. The V gene's germline CDR1 is MNHEY and CDR2 SVGAGI. Trimming left V 5 bases short and J 4 bases short, with 11 bases between. CDR3 region: CASSLDMGETQYF. The CDR3 DNA sequence: TGTGCCAGCAGTCTCGACATGGGAGAGACCCAGTACTTC.

This clone was observed a single time. This sequence joins TRBV9 and TRBJ1-6, with 11 bases matching TRBD1. There are 15 residues in the CDR3. The trim removed 4 bases at V and 10 bases at J, leaving 7 bases unmatched. CDR1 is SGDLS, CDR2 YYNGEE, per germline. CDR3 sequence reads: CASSPRTGGNSPLHF. CDR3 nucleotide sequence: TGTGCCAGCAGCCCACGGACAGGGGGCAACTCACCCCTCCACTTT.

The chain carries TRBV7-8 and TRBJ1-1; D is undetermined. The germline gives CDR1 SGHVS, CDR2 FQNEAQ. The V and J ends lost 0 bases and 2 bases respectively, with 10 bases between them. The CDR3 is 15 amino acids. The CDR3 DNA sequence: TGTGCCAGCAGCTTAGCGGAGTGGCCAAACACTGAAGCTTTCTTT. This sequence encodes CASSLAEWPNTEAFF.

V and J are TRBV4-3 and TRBJ2-1; TRBD2 agrees at 7 bases. Trimming cost V 1 base and J 4 bases; bases outside gene matches: 10. The CDR3 spans 17 residues. Germline CDR1 reads LGHNA; CDR2 reads YSLEER. The CDR3 loop is CASSQGATSALYNEQFF. CDR3 DNA sequence: TGCGCCAGCAGCCAAGGGGCCACTAGCGCCCTTTACAATGAGCAGTTCTTC.

The chain is built from TRBV9 and TRBJ2-2; D gene unclear. The V end lost 0 bases, the J end lost 0 bases, and 6 bases lay between the germline ends. The CDR3 has 15 residues. CDR1 is SGDLS, CDR2 YYNGEE, per germline. CDR3 in amino acids: CASSVAMANTGELFF. The CDR3 nucleotides read TGTGCCAGCAGCGTAGCTATGGCGAACACCGGGGAGCTGTTTTTT.

The chain uses TRBV19 and TRBJ1-2, with D unclear. The germline V and J ends were trimmed by 5 bases and 7 bases, with 17 bases remaining between them. Germline V gives CDR1 LNHDA, CDR2 SQIVND (reference sequence). The CDR3 loop spans 14 amino acids. The CDR3: CASSATRVVGGYTF. CDR3 DNA sequence: TGTGCCAGTAGTGCCACGCGGGTCGTGGGTGGCTACACCTTC.

The chain has TRBV4-1 and TRBJ2-1, with 9 bases aligning to TRBD2. V lost 6 bases and J lost 5; bases outside the gene matches: 5. In germline, CDR1 is MGHRA, CDR2 YSYEKL. CDR3 size: 14 residues. The CDR3 nucleotides are TGCGCCAGCAGTCATAGCGGGGGAGACAATGAGCAGTTCTTC. This sequence encodes CASSHSGGDNEQFF.

J is TRBJ2-1 and V is TRBV11-3; 9 bases fit TRBD2. The CDR3 consists of 15 residues. V shed 3 bases and J 9 bases; nucleotides not matched to a gene: 9. CDR1 is SGHNT, CDR2 YENEEA, per germline. The DNA for the CDR3 is TGTGCCAGCAGCTTTGTGACTAGCGGTTTGAGTGAGCAGTTCTTC. It encodes CASSFVTSGLSEQFF.

The rearrangement uses TRBV2 and TRBJ1-2, with 8 bases fitting TRBD1. Losses at the gene ends were 4 bases for V and 7 bases for J; bases not matched to a gene: 5. This CDR3 contains 13 residues. Germline V gene data show CDR1 as SNHLY and CDR2 as FYNNEI. The CDR3 bases are TGTGCCAGCAGTGGAGTGGACAGGGTTGGCTACACCTTC. Translation gives CASSGVDRVGYTF. The full variable domain, completed using reference TRBV2 and TRBJ1-2, is EPEVTQTPSHQVTQMGQEVILRCVPISNHLYFYWYRQILGQKVEFLVSFYNNEISEKSEIFDDQFSVERPDGSNFTLKIRSTKLEDSAMYFCASSGVDRVGYTFGSGTRLTVV.

V usage is TRBV6-2 or TRBV6-3 and J usage is TRBJ2-1; 11 bases match TRBD2. This CDR3 contains 14 residues. The trim removed 4 bases at V and 12 bases at J, leaving 8 bases unmatched. In germline, CDR1 is MNHEY, CDR2 SVGEGT. Here the CDR3 DNA reads TGTGCCAGCAGTTTCATAGCGGGAGGGCCGGGGCAGTTCTTC. It yields the protein CASSFIAGGPGQFF.

The sample holds one count of this clone. The chain combines TRBV29-1 with TRBJ2-3, with D perhaps TRBD2 (6 bases). The CDR3 length is 13 residues. Germline lookup yields CDR1 SQVTM and CDR2 ANQGSEA. V dropped 4 bases and J dropped 0 bases, with 8 bases sitting between them. CDR3 loop: CSVVAASTDTQYF. The DNA of the CDR3 is TGCAGCGTTGTAGCGGCTAGCACAGATACGCAGTATTTT.

This clone was counted once. The chain recombines TRBV27 with TRBJ1-1; tentatively, D is TRBD1 (6 bases). The germline gives CDR1 MNHEY, CDR2 SMNVEV (reference sequence). This CDR3 comprises 14 residues. The V end was cut by 4 bases, the J end by 2 bases, with 11 bases between. CDR3 region: CASSSFRGNTEAFF. CDR3 coding DNA: TGTGCCAGCAGTTCCTTCAGGGGTAACACTGAAGCTTTCTTT.

J is TRBJ1-1 and V is TRBV18, with TRBD1 matching 7 bases. The CDR3 covers 16 residues. Germline lookup yields CDR1 KGHSH and CDR2 LQKENI. V lost 2 bases and J lost 6; bases outside the gene matches: 12. This chain's CDR3 is CASSPRGTGERAEAFF. The CDR3 region has the DNA TGTGCCAGCTCACCAAGAGGTACAGGGGAACGGGCTGAAGCTTTCTTT.

The chain carries TRBV7-6 and TRBJ1-2, with a tentative D call TRBD1 (6 bases). The CDR3 runs to 16 residues. With 3 bases removed from V and 2 bases from J, the gap between germline ends came to 16 bases. Germline V gene sequence: CDR1 SGHVS, CDR2 FNYEAQ. In DNA form, the CDR3 reads TGTGCCAGCAGCTTGTCGACGGGACATAAAAACTATGGCTACACCTTC. Its protein is CASSLSTGHKNYGYTF. The variable domain in full, with the rest retrieved from reference TRBV7-6 and TRBJ1-2, is GAGVSQSPRYKVTKRGQDVALRCDPISGHVSLYWYRQALGQGPEFLTYFNYEAQQDKSGLPNDRFSAERPEGSISTLTIQRTEQRDSAMYRCASSLSTGHKNYGYTFGSGTRLTVV.

The table lists this clone with a count of one. The V gene is TRBV5-5, the J gene TRBJ1-5; 8 nucleotides agree with TRBD1. CDR3 length equals 15 residues. Germline assignment: CDR1 SGHKS and CDR2 YYEKEE (reference sequence). V lost 1 base and J lost 4; bases outside the gene matches: 4. The chain's CDR3 is CASSLNGQGNQPQHF. CDR3 sequence (DNA): TGTGCCAGCAGCTTGAATGGACAGGGAAATCAGCCCCAGCATTTT.

The rearrangement links TRBV27 to TRBJ1-6; 11 bases line up with TRBD1. With V trimmed by 7 bases and J by 5 bases, 7 bases remained unmatched. The CDR3 is 16 residues long. Germline values: CDR1 MNHEY, CDR2 SMNVEV (reference sequence). The CDR3 coding sequence is TGTGCCAGCACTATGAGGACAGGGGGCAATAATTCACCCCTCCACTTT. It codes for CASTMRTGGNNSPLHF.

The chain uses TRBV28 and TRBJ1-6; D remains ambiguous. The V and J ends lost 3 bases and 6 bases respectively, with 9 bases between them. In germline, CDR1 is MDHEN, CDR2 SYDVKM. The CDR3 is 14 amino acids. CDR3 DNA sequence: TGTGCCAGCAGTTTTCAGAAGTTTAATTCACCCCTCCACTTT. The encoded protein is CASSFQKFNSPLHF.

The V and J genes are TRBV6-2 or TRBV6-3 and TRBJ1-5, with 8 positions matching TRBD1. Germline assignment: CDR1 MNHEY and CDR2 SVGEGT. The CDR3 contains 16 residues. With V trimmed by 4 bases and J by 3 bases, 8 bases remained unmatched. CDR3 region: CASSSTGTGLNQPQHF. The CDR3 DNA sequence: TGTGCCAGCAGTTCAACCGGGACAGGACTCAATCAGCCCCAGCATTTT.

J is TRBJ1-1 and V is TRBV9; D gene uncertain. The CDR3 totals 13 residues. Germline lookup yields CDR1 SGDLS and CDR2 YYNGEE. V lost 4 bases and J 1 base, leaving 8 bases between the germline ends. DNA for the CDR3: TGTGCCAGCAGCCGGTCGGGGAACACTGAAGCTTTCTTT. It codes for CASSRSGNTEAFF.

CDR3 protein: CASTNGGLLQETQYF. The CDR3 region has the DNA TGTGCCAGCACCAACGGGGGGCTCCTTCAAGAGACCCAGTACTTC. The chain employs TRBV6-5 and TRBJ2-5; TRBD2 might be the D (7 bases). This CDR3 spans 15 amino acids. CDR1 and CDR2 (germline): MNHEY, SVGAGI. The V and J ends lost 7 bases and 2 bases respectively, with 17 bases between them.

V usage is TRBV7-6 and J usage is TRBJ2-2, with D uncertain. The CDR3 extends over 14 amino acids. Germline V gene lookup returns CDR1 SGHVS and CDR2 FNYEAQ. Trimming cost V 1 base and J 2 bases, with 5 bases left between them. Here the CDR3 reads CASSLDRNTGELFF. DNA for the CDR3: TGTGCCAGCAGCTTAGACAGAAACACCGGGGAGCTGTTTTTT.

This clone was detected once. The V call is TRBV6-5, the J call TRBJ2-3; tentative D call: TRBD1 (5 bases). V was cut by 9 bases and J by 3 bases, with 13 bases left in between. The CDR3 runs 13 residues. Germline V gives CDR1 MNHEY, CDR2 SVGAGI. CDR3 coding DNA: TGTGCCAGAACGAGACAGCCGACAGATACGCAGTATTTT. Residues: CARTRQPTDTQYF.

This rearrangement joins TRBV19 to TRBJ2-7, with 7 nucleotides matching TRBD1. V shed 4 bases, J shed 2 bases, and the junction held 11 bases outside the gene matches. The germline gives CDR1 LNHDA, CDR2 SQIVND (reference sequence). CDR3 length equals 16 residues. The CDR3 sequence is CASSNPWTGSAYEQYF. In DNA form, the CDR3 reads TGTGCCAGTAGTAATCCTTGGACAGGCTCAGCCTACGAGCAGTACTTC.

The rearrangement uses TRBV2 and TRBJ2-3, with 7 bases that match TRBD1. Germline CDR1 and CDR2: SNHLY and FYNNEI. The CDR3 covers 12 residues. Losses at the gene ends were 4 bases for V and 11 bases for J; bases not matched to a gene: 6. The CDR3, as DNA: TGTGCCAGCAGTGCCGACAGGGTTGGGCAGTATTTT. Translation gives CASSADRVGQYF.

The chain is built from TRBV25-1 and TRBJ1-4; 7 positions match TRBD1. Losses at the gene ends were 5 bases for V and 0 bases for J; bases not matched to a gene: 6. Germline values: CDR1 MGHDK, CDR2 SYGVNS. This CDR3 spans 16 amino acids. CDR3 DNA sequence: TGTGCCAGCAGTCCCGGACAGGCGGCAACTAATGAAAAACTGTTTTTT. It yields the protein CASSPGQAATNEKLFF.